Shown below are 17 T cell receptor beta chains from a single sample sequenced in a study of blood T cells in healthy people across ages. Alongside a J-beta primer mix, a sample-barcoded 5' primer served in a second PCR lasting about 7 to 11 cycles. TCRdb re-called the 5' RACE reads with MiXCR, one entry per CDR3 protein. This sample has more than 800,000 distinct CDR3 sequences; under 35% occur once, and the top ten carry 15% to 20%. The material sequenced was blood. All receptors derive from a woman at least 80 years old in good health.

CDR3 nucleotide sequence: TGCAGTGCCCAACAACCGAACACTGAAGCTTTCTTT. As protein: CSAQQPNTEAFF. J is TRBJ1-1 and V is TRBV20-1; no firm D call. V was pared by 6 bases and J by 1 base, with 9 bases between. This CDR3 region has 12 residues. The germline V gene encodes CDR1 DFQATT and CDR2 SNEGSKA (reference sequence).

The sample holds a few counts of this clonotype. The chain has TRBV20-1 and TRBJ1-2; D gene uncertain. The CDR3 extends over 14 amino acids. Germline CDR1 is DFQATT and CDR2 is SNEGSKA (reference sequence). Trimming took off 0 bases at V and 3 bases at J, with 11 bases between the two ends. CDR3 bases: TGCAGTGCTAGAGAGGGCGGAAACTACTATGGCTACACCTTC. Its translation: CSAREGGNYYGYTF.

Regarding this clonotype: A clone one base away is much larger, so this may be a read error. Given the absence of the conserved phenylalanine or tryptophan at the CDR3 end, a read error is likely. The chain uses TRBV7-2 and TRBJ2-3; 7 bases line up with TRBD1. Germline CDR1 reads SGHTA; CDR2 reads FQGNSA. The CDR3 sequence is 13 residues long. V trimming: 3 bases; J trimming: 5 bases; junction bases outside the gene matches: 2. The CDR3: CASSFTGVDTQYL. The CDR3 region has the DNA TGTGCCAGCAGCTTCACAGGGGTAGATACGCAGTATCTT.

This clonotype was seen repeatedly, ten times or more. CDR3 in DNA: TGCAGCTCGCGGGGGGCTAGCTCCTACAATGAGCAGTTCTTC. It translates to CSSRGASSYNEQFF. The V gene is TRBV29-1, the J gene TRBJ2-1, with 8 bases aligning to TRBD2. CDR1 and CDR2 (germline): SQVTM, ANQGSEA. Trimming took 8 bases from V and 0 from J; bases not matched to a gene: 6. CDR3 length: 14 residues.

Comments on this clonotype: The germline gene is not matched at one end of the junction; a read error may be the cause. The chain combines TRBV5-4 with TRBJ2-7, with D perhaps matching TRBD1 (5 bases). The CDR3 loop spans 16 amino acids. CDR1 is SGHNT and CDR2 is YYREEE in the germline V gene (reference sequence). The CDR3 DNA is TGTGCCAGCAGCTTGGCAAGGGGCGGCAGCTCCTACGAGCGGTACTTC. This gives the protein CASSLARGGSSYERYF.

Comment on this clonotype: A much larger clone lies one base from this, so it may be a read error. The rearrangement links TRBV6-5 to TRBJ1-2; perhaps TRBD1 as D (6 bases). The CDR3 runs to 13 residues. The germline V gene encodes CDR1 MNHEY and CDR2 SVGAGI. The CDR3 sequence is CAGSYGQFYGYTF. DNA for the CDR3: TGTGCCGGCAGTTACGGACAGTTCTATGGCTACACCTTC.

Comments on this clonotype: At one of its ends the junction is not consistent with the germline gene, which may arise from a read error. The chain recombines TRBV7-2 with TRBJ1-3; D might be TRBD1 (6 bases). This CDR3 is 16 amino acids long. The germline V gene encodes CDR1 SGHTA and CDR2 FQGNSA. The CDR3 region has the DNA TGCGCCAGCAGCTTAGGGGGGGCGGGATCTGGAAACACCATATATTTT. Translating gives CASSLGGAGSGNTIYF.

Comment on this clonotype: This may arise from a read error, as a much more abundant clone is one base away. The chain links TRBV19 to TRBJ2-1; D is unresolved. The CDR3 totals 13 residues. Germline loops: CDR1 LNHDA, CDR2 SQIVND (reference sequence). Trimming took 3 bases from V and 13 from J, leaving 16 bases between them. CDR3 coding DNA: TGTGCCAGTAGTATGTACAGAGAAGAGACCCAGTTCTTC. Protein sequence: CASSMYREETQFF.

This clonotype was seen repeatedly, ten times or more. The CDR3 region has the DNA TGTGCCAGCAGCTTAGATCAGGGAAGCACAGATACGCAGTATTTT. Residues: CASSLDQGSTDTQYF. The chain has TRBV11-2 and TRBJ2-3; a weak D match, TRBD1 (5 bases). Germline V gene lookup returns CDR1 SGHAT and CDR2 FQNNGV. The CDR3 runs to 15 residues. Between the trimmed V and J ends, which lost 0 bases and 0 bases, there was a span of 7 bases.

The CDR3 nucleotides are TGTGCCAGCAGCTGGGGACTAGCCGCGAACACCGGGGAGCTGTTTTTT. The encoded protein is CASSWGLAANTGELFF. The rearrangement links TRBV7-2 to TRBJ2-2; the match to TRBD2 covers 9 bases. Germline V gene sequence: CDR1 SGHTA, CDR2 FQGNSA. V lost 4 bases, J lost 0 bases, and 3 bases stayed unmatched. This CDR3 region has 16 residues.

About this clonotype: The junction departs from the called germline gene at one end, perhaps through a read error. This sequence joins TRBV20-1 and TRBJ1-2; D is possibly TRBD1 (5 bases). Looked up from germline, CDR1 is DFQATT and CDR2 is SNEGSKA (reference sequence). The CDR3 has 13 amino acids. The DNA for the CDR3 is TGCTGTGCTAGAGATCGGCTCAGGGAAGGCTACACCTTC. It codes for CCARDRLREGYTF.

The chain has TRBV7-2 and TRBJ2-7; TRBD1 matches at 10 bases. V lost 5 bases to trimming and J lost 7 bases; unmatched junction nucleotides: 8. This CDR3 contains 14 residues. The germline gives CDR1 SGHTA, CDR2 FQGNSA. CDR3 DNA: TGTGCCAGCAGCACAAGACAGGGGGCGTTGGAGCAGTACTTC. This encodes CASSTRQGALEQYF.

The chain uses TRBV7-2 and TRBJ2-7; D unresolved. Germline values: CDR1 SGHTA, CDR2 FQGNSA. Trimming shortened V by 5 bases and J by 4 bases, and 15 bases separated the two germline ends. The CDR3 is 14 amino acids. CDR3 sequence: CASSPPLLGYEQYF. CDR3 coding DNA: TGTGCCAGCAGCCCCCCCCTACTGGGATACGAGCAGTACTTC.

This clonotype was recorded many times. This CDR3 is CASSLPLEKLFF. The CDR3 nucleotides are TGTGCCAGCAGTTTGCCGCTCGAAAAACTGTTTTTT. The rearrangement links TRBV6-1 to TRBJ1-4; D unresolved. V dropped 5 bases and J dropped 8 bases, with 9 bases sitting between them. The CDR3 is 12 amino acids. CDR1 is MNHNS and CDR2 is SASEGT in the germline V gene.

This clonotype was seen more than once but under ten times. The chain employs TRBV25-1 and TRBJ1-2; no firm D call. With 2 bases removed from V and 5 bases from J, the gap between germline ends came to 6 bases. The CDR3 is 12 amino acids. Germline CDR1 is MGHDK and CDR2 is SYGVNS. This CDR3 is CASSEPEYGYTF. CDR3 in DNA: TGTGCCAGCAGTGAACCTGAATATGGCTACACCTTC.

The V and J genes are TRBV4-3 and TRBJ2-3; D is unresolved. V lost 4 bases and J 3 bases, leaving 14 bases between the germline ends. This CDR3 is 15 amino acids long. The germline V gene encodes CDR1 LGHNA and CDR2 YSLEER. The CDR3 sequence: CASSRDLLGTDTQYF. The CDR3, as DNA: TGCGCCAGCAGCCGAGATCTCCTGGGGACAGATACGCAGTATTTT.

The chain combines TRBV25-1 with TRBJ2-2; D is possibly TRBD1 or TRBD2 (7 bases each). Trimming left V 1 base short and J 5 bases short, with 23 bases between. This CDR3 comprises 19 residues. The V gene's germline CDR1 is MGHDK and CDR2 SYGVNS. The CDR3 nucleotides read TGTGCCAGCAGTGAATTTACAGGCCTCAGGGGGGGATTAACCGGGGAGCTGTTTTTT. The encoded protein is CASSEFTGLRGGLTGELFF. The full variable domain, completed using reference TRBV25-1 and TRBJ2-2, is EADIYQTPRYLVIGTGKKITLECSQTMGHDKMYWYQQDPGMELHLIHYSYGVNSTEKGDLSSESTVSRIRTEHFPLTLESARPSHTSQYLCASSEFTGLRGGLTGELFFGEGSRLTVL.